The 2 T cell receptor beta chains in this list originate from one sample, sequenced in a study of shared clonotypes between healthy human individuals. The data were produced by immunoSEQ multiplex PCR, yet TCRdb's version contains in-frame clones alone and is incomplete. The table shows about 2 million clones, with roughly 95% occurring only once. Sequenced material: naive CD4+ T cells sorted from blood. Subset specified: CD45RA+ positively selected. The origin of the receptors is a man younger than 30 in good health.

The rearrangement joins TRBV2 to TRBJ1-2; a weak D match, TRBD1 (5 bases). Trimming took 4 bases from V and 5 from J, leaving 11 bases between them. Germline assignment: CDR1 SNHLY and CDR2 FYNNEI. This CDR3 has 13 amino acids. The CDR3 spells CASSVGGDYGYTF. The CDR3 DNA reads TGTGCCAGCAGTGTGGGGGGAGATTATGGCTACACCTTC.

The rearrangement uses TRBV6-6 and TRBJ2-7; 9 bases align to TRBD1. Trimming cost V 6 bases and J 5 bases; bases outside gene matches: 8. CDR3 length equals 14 residues. Germline V gene data show CDR1 as MNHNY and CDR2 as SVGAGI (reference sequence). CDR3 region: CASSAGTGLNEQYF. The DNA for the CDR3 is TGTGCCAGCAGCGCCGGGACAGGGTTGAACGAGCAGTACTTC.